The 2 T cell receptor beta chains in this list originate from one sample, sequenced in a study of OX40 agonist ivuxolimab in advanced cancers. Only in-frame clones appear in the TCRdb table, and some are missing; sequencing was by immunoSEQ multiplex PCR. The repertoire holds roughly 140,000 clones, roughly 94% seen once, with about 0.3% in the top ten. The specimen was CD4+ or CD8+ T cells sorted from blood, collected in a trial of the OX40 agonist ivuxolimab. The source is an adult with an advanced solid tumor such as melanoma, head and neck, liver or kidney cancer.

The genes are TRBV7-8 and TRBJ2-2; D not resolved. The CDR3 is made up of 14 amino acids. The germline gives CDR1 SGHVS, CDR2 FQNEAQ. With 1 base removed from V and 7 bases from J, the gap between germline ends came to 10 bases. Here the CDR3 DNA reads TGTGCCAGCAGCTTAGTGTTTAGTAACGGGGAGCTGTTTTTT. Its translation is CASSLVFSNGELFF.

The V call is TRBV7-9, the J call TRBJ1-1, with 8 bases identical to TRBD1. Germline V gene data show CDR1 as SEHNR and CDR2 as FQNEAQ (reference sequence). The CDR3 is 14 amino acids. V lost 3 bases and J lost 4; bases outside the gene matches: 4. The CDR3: CASSLGQAGTEAFF. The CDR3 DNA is TGTGCCAGCAGCTTGGGACAGGCCGGCACTGAAGCTTTCTTT.